The present TCR beta chain was sequenced within a study of cytomegalovirus exposure and HLA in healthy donors. Study-level points and caveats: Most subjects had HLA-A and HLA-B alleles reportedly predicted accurately by TCR beta sequences. Being productive about 90% or about 30% of the time was typical of most TCR beta V segments in an earlier analysis.

The PCR used 60 Vbeta and 13 Jbeta primers. The authors' processing: About 12 million shared chains were among the 80 million or so unique TCR beta chains that a later analysis counted. Libraries were prepared by immunoSEQ multiplex PCR; TCRdb keeps only in-frame clonotypes and omits some of them. V and J calls and clone size are as listed in that table; D and trimming were resolved from the DNA. The repertoire includes roughly 200,000 clones, about 13% of them detected once, and approximately 8.4% sits in the top ten. The V gene's germline CDR1 is MNHEY and CDR2 SVGAGI. Between the trimmed V and J ends, which lost 6 bases and 5 bases, there was a span of 13 bases. The CDR3 has 13 residues. Notes on this clone: Its specificity is not known.

Participants comprised healthy donors of bone marrow. Sequencing was performed on PBMCs. This chain links TRBV6-5 with TRBJ1-2; weak D call: TRBD1 (5 bases). This sequence originates from a man aged 50 to 60 in good health and CMV-seropositive. The CDR3 coding sequence is TGTGCCAGCAGCATGACAGCCCGGTATGGCTACACCTTC. Translation: CASSMTARYGYTF.